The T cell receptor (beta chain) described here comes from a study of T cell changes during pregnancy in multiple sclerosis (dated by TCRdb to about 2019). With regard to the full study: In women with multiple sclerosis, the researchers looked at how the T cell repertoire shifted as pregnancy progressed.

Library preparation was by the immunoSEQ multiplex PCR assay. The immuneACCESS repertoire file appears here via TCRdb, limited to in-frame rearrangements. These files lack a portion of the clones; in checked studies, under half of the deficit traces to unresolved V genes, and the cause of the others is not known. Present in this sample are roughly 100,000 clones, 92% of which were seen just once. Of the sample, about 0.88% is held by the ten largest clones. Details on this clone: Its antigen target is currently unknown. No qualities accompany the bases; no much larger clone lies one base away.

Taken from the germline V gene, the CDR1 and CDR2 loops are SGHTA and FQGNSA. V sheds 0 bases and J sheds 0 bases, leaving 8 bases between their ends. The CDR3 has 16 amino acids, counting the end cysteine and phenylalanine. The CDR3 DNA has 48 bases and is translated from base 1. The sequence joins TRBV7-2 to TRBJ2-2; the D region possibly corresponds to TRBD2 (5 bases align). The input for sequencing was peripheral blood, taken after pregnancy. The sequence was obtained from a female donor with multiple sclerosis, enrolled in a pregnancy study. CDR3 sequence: CASSLAGGTNTGELFF. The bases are TGTGCCAGCAGCTTAGCCGGAGGAACGAACACCGGGGAGCTGTTTTTT.